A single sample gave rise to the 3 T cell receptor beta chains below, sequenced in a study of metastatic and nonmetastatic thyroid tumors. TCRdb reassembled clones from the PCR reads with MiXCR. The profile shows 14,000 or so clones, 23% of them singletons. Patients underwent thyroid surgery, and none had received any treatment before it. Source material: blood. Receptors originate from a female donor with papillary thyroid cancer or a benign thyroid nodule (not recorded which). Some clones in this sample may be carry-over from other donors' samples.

The CDR3 DNA reads TGTGCCAGCATACCGATGCCCGGGGAGCTGTTTTTT. Translation: CASIPMPGELFF. V and J are TRBV12-3 or TRBV12-4 and TRBJ2-2; D remains unclear. Trimming removed 7 bases from V and 6 bases from J, with 9 bases in between. The CDR3 loop spans 12 amino acids.

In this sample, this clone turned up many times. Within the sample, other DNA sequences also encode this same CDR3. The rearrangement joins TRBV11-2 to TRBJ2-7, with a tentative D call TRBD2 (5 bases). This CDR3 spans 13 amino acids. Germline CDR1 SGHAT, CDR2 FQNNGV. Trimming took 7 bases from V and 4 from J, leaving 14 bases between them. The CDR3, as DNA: TGTGCCAGCACCGAACGGGGTGAATACGAGCAGTACTTC. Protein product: CASTERGEYEQYF.

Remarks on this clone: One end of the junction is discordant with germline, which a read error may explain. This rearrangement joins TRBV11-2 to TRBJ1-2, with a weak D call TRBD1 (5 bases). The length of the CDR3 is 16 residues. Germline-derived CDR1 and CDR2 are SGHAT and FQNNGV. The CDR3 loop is CSSSLLGGTRSYVYTF. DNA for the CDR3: TGTTCCAGCAGCTTACTGGGGGGGACTCGGTCGTATGTCTACACCTTC.